This T cell receptor (beta chain) was identified during a study of post-analysis software for immune sequencing data. Study details: Relapsing-remitting, secondary progressive and progressive-relapsing courses of multiple sclerosis were included.

Unique molecular identifiers were present in the TCR beta cDNA libraries. T cells, about 0.95 to 11 million of them, yielded a few hundred thousand cDNA molecules. Each CDR3 protein is one row after TCRdb ran MiXCR on the PCR reads. The data contain roughly 870,000 distinct CDR3 sequences, about 57% of them seen just once; the ten biggest clones take up about 4.5%. A remark on this clonotype: The antigen is not known.

The CDR3 is made up of 16 amino acids. V was clipped by 2 bases and J by 1 base; unmatched bases: 4. Germline loops: CDR1 SGHRS, CDR2 YFSETQ. General study points: Among multiple sclerosis patients, normalized Chao1 diversity was significantly below that of controls. Batch-mates among the samples co-clustered strongly by F measure. The five TRBV segments detected at higher frequency in patients than in controls included TRBV5-6, TRBV5-1 and TRBV20-1.

Sequencing was done on a sample of blood. This receptor was obtained from a girl aged 10-17 years with multiple sclerosis. V gene TRBV5-1 combines with J gene TRBJ2-7; 12 bases align to TRBD2. The CDR3 DNA sequence: TGCGCCAGCAGCTTTGGACTAGCGGGACGTTCCTACGAGCAGTACTTC. Residues: CASSFGLAGRSYEQYF.